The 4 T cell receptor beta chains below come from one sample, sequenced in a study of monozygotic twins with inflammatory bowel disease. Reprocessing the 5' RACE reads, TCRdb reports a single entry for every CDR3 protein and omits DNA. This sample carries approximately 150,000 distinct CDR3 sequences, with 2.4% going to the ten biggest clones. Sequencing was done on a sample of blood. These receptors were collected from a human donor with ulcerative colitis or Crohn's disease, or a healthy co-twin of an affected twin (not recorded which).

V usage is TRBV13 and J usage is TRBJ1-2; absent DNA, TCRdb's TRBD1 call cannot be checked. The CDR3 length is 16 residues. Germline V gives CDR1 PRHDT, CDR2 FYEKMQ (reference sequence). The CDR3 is CASSLVGDRGNYGYTF.

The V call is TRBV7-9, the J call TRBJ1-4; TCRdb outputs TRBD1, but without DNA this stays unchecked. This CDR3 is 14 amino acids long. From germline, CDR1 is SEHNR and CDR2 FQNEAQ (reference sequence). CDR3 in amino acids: CASSATGAREKLFF.

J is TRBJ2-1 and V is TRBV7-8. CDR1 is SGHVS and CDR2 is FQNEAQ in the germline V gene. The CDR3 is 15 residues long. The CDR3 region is CASSLERASHHEQFF.

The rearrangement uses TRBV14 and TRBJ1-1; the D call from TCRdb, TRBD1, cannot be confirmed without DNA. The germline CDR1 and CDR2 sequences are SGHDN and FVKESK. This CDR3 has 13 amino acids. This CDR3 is CASSDRTGGRAFF. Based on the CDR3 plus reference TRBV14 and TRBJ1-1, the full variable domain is EAGVTQFPSHSVIEKGQTVTLRCDPISGHDNLYWYRRVMGKEIKFLLHFVKESKQDESGMPNNRFLAERTGGTYSTLKVQPAELEDSGVYFCASSDRTGGRAFFGQGTRLTVV.